This T cell receptor beta chain was identified in a study of blood T cell repertoires in COVID-19. Turning to the study itself: The study drew acute and convalescent COVID-19 samples from the United States, Italy and Spain.

Profiled with immunoSEQ multiplex PCR; TCRdb holds only in-frame clones, not every one. The table includes 90,000 or so clones, around 90% detected once. This CDR3 is 16 amino acids long. Unmatched junction bases numbered 8, after V lost 5 bases and J lost 4 bases. Germline V CDR1 and CDR2: SGHTA, FQGNSA. This TCR was sampled from a man younger than 35 with COVID-19, enrolled during active disease. The chain is built from TRBV7-2 and TRBJ2-7; TRBD2 matches 13 bases. Sequencing was performed on peripheral blood. CDR3 bases: TGTGCCAGCAGCCTCGTACTAGCGGGAGGGCCGTACGAGCAGTACTTC. Its translation is CASSLVLAGGPYEQYF. The variable domain in full, with the rest retrieved from reference TRBV7-2 and TRBJ2-7, is GAGVSQSPSNKVTEKGKDVELRCDPISGHTALYWYRQSLGQGLEFLIYFQGNSAPDKSGLPSDRFSAERTGGSVSTLTIQRTQQEDSAVYLCASSLVLAGGPYEQYFGPGTRLTVT.